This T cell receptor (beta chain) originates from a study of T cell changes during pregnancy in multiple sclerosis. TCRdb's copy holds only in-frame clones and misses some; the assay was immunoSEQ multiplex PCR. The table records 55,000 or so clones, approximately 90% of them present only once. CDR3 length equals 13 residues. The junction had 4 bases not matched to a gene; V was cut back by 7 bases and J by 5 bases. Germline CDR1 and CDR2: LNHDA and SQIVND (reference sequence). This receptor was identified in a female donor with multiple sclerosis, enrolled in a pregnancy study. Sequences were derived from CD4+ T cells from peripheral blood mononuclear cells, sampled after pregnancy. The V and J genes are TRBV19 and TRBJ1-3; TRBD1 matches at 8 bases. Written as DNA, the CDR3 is TGTGCCAGTACCAGGGGGCTCCGAAACACCATATATTTT. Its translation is CASTRGLRNTIYF.